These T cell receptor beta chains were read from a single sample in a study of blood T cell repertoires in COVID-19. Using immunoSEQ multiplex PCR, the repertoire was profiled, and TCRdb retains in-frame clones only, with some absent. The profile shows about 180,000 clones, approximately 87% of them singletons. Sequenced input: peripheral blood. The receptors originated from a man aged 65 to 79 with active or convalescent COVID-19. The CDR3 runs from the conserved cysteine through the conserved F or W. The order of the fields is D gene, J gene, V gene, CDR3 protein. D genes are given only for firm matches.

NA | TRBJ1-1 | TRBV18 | CASSRPGFEAFF
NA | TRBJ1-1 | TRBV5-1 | CASSSGSLNTEAFF
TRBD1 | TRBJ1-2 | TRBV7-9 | CASSSRQGPPNYGYTF
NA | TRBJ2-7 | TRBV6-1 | CASSEAGMMTYEQYF
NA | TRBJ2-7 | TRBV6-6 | CASSYSLPQDSYEQYF
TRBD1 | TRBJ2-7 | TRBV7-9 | CASSLESGGIYEQYF
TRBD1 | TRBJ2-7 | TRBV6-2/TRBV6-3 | CASSYKGQGFYEQYF
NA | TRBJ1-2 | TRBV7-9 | CASSQFQGNNYGYTF
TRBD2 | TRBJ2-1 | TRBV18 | CASSPPRGTSGRENEQFF
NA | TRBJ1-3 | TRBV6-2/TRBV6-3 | CASSSSGGPSGNTIYF
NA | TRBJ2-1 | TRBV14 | CASREQLSPYNEQFF
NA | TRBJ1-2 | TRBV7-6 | CASSPRRTSAGDHYGYTF
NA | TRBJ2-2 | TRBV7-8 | CASSSARTGELFF
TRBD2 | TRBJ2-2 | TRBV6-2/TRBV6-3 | CASSYSPWRGANTGELFF
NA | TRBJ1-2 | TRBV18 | CASSPDSVGGYTF
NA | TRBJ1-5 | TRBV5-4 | CASSLAKGVTFRPQHF
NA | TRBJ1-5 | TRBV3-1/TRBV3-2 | CASSQSIGVGDQPQHF
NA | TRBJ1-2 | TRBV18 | CASSPMRTGDNYGYTF
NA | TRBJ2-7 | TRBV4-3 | CASSPETAEKAYEQYF
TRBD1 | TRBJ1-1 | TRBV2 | CASSVGTGLTEAFF
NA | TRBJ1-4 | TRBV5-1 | CASSLDGGSEKLFF
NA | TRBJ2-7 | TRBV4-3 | CASSQKARIGYGLASYEQYF
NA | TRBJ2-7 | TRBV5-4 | CASSQTLHYEQYF
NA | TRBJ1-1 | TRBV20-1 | CSARRQAEAFF
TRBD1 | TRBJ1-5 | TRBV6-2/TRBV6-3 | CASSTLPGTGVSNQPQHF
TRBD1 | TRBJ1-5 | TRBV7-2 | CASSKQGGQPQHF
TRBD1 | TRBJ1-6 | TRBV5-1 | CASSFPDRGNSPLHF
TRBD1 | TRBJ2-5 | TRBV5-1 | CASNLQGALETQYF
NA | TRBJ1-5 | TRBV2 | CASSVRQGNQPQHF
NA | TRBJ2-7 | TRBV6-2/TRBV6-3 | CASSYSKVASHRPTYEQYF
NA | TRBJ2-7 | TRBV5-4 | CASSFPGNYEQYF
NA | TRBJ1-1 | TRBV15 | CATSRPLGFEAFF
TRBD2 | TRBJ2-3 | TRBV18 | CASSPPGGGTDTQYF
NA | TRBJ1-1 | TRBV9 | CASSVDITRKGGEAFF
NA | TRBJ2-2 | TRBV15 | CATSTGYTGELFF
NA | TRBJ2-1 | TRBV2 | CASTPTPGLKSLFF
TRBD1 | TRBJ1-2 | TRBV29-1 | CSFLQGAGYGYTF
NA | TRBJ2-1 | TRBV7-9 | CASSLTGGRLDYNEQFF
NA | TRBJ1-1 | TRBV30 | CASPRENTEAFF
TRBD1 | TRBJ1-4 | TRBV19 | CASSDRGRANEKLFF
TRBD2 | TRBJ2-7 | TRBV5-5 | CASSSGLAGYEQYF
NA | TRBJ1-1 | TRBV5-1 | CASSLGTFNTEAFF
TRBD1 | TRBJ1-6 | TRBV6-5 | CASSYSTNRGSPLHF
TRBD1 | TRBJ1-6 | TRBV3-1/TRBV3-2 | CASSPYRTGDGSPLHF
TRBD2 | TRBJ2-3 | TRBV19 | CASSSGRGRTDTQYF
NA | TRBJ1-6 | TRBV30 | CAWGQINSPLHF
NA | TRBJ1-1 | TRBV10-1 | CASSRTANTEAFF